The 10 T cell receptor beta chains below come from one sample, sequenced in a study of long-term antiretroviral therapy in people with HIV. An immunoSEQ assay, version v3.0, was performed at survey level. Assay: immunoSEQ multiplex PCR; the TCRdb copy retains only in-frame clones and omits some. The sample contains some 16,000 clones, approximately 81% of which appear only once. Specimen: unsorted PBMCs, collected 0.5 years after starting antiretroviral therapy. These receptor sequences come from a woman aged 40 to 55 with HIV.

V usage is TRBV10-3 and J usage is TRBJ1-1, with 8 bases lining up with TRBD1. CDR1 is ENHRY and CDR2 is SYGVKD in the germline V gene. The CDR3 length is 15 residues. V trimming: 6 bases; J trimming: 5 bases; junction bases outside the gene matches: 11. CDR3 residues: CAIRDEDRVGTEAFF. The CDR3, as DNA: TGTGCCATCAGAGACGAGGACAGGGTGGGGACTGAAGCTTTCTTT.

V gene TRBV7-9 combines with J gene TRBJ2-1; TRBD2 matches 7 bases. Losses at the gene ends were 4 bases for V and 3 bases for J; bases not matched to a gene: 9. Germline CDR1 reads SEHNR; CDR2 reads FQNEAQ (reference sequence). This CDR3 has 16 residues. The CDR3 region has the DNA TGTGCCAGCAGCTCCCGAGCGGGGCCGGACTACAATGAGCAGTTCTTC. Its translation: CASSSRAGPDYNEQFF.

The rearrangement joins TRBV25-1 to TRBJ2-5; either TRBD1 or TRBD2 may supply D (5 bases each). CDR1 and CDR2 (germline): MGHDK, SYGVNS. V was clipped by 7 bases and J by 5 bases, with 14 bases between them. This CDR3 is 13 amino acids long. The CDR3 nucleotides are TGTGCCAGCAAGTCAGGGAGCTTTGAGACCCAGTACTTC. This codes for CASKSGSFETQYF. Together with reference TRBV25-1 and TRBJ2-5, the CDR3 gives the full variable domain: EADIYQTPRYLVIGTGKKITLECSQTMGHDKMYWYQQDPGMELHLIHYSYGVNSTEKGDLSSESTVSRIRTEHFPLTLESARPSHTSQYLCASKSGSFETQYFGPGTRLLVL.

This chain joins TRBV29-1 and TRBJ2-1; D unresolved. The germline V gene encodes CDR1 SQVTM and CDR2 ANQGSEA. Between the trimmed V and J ends, which lost 1 base and 15 bases, there was a span of 13 bases. The CDR3 spans 11 residues. CDR3 sequence reads: CSVEAGLLPFF. In DNA form, the CDR3 reads TGCAGCGTTGAAGCCGGGCTCCTCCCGTTCTTC.

The chain combines TRBV10-1 with TRBJ2-7; TRBD1 matches 10 bases. Trimming removed 2 bases from V and 4 bases from J; junction bases left unmatched: 8. The CDR3 covers 16 residues. Germline CDR1 reads WNHNN; CDR2 reads SYGVQD (reference sequence). In nucleotides, the CDR3 is TGCGCCAGCAGTGAGGGGGTGGGGGACAGGGGTTACGAGCAGTACTTC. Protein product: CASSEGVGDRGYEQYF.

The chain is built from TRBV28 and TRBJ2-3; 9 bases match TRBD1. Germline V gene lookup returns CDR1 MDHEN and CDR2 SYDVKM. The CDR3 consists of 14 residues. V was pared by 8 bases and J by 4 bases, with 7 bases of the junction left unmatched. The chain's CDR3 is CASGYRGRADTQYF. The CDR3 coding sequence is TGTGCCAGCGGCTACAGGGGGCGTGCAGATACGCAGTATTTT.

The chain couples TRBV4-1 to TRBJ2-2; D unresolved. Germline values: CDR1 MGHRA, CDR2 YSYEKL. This CDR3 region has 13 residues. Trimming stripped 0 bases from V and 7 bases from J, with 6 bases between. CDR3 nucleotide sequence: TGCGCCAGCAGCCAAGACTTCGTCGGGGAGCTGTTTTTT. Translated: CASSQDFVGELFF.

The rearrangement joins TRBV10-3 to TRBJ1-3; unclear D gene. The ends were cut back, 6 bases at V and 0 bases at J, with 12 bases in the middle. Germline V CDR1 and CDR2: ENHRY, SYGVKD. The length of the CDR3 is 15 residues. CDR3 sequence: CAISPGRLSGNTIYF. CDR3 coding DNA: TGTGCCATCAGCCCTGGACGGCTCTCTGGAAACACCATATATTTT.

This chain joins TRBV27 and TRBJ2-7, with 11 bases identical to TRBD2. The V gene end was trimmed by 1 base and the J gene end by 6 bases; junction bases not matched to a gene: 8. Germline values: CDR1 MNHEY, CDR2 SMNVEV (reference sequence). The CDR3 runs 16 residues. The CDR3 here is CASSLFSGTSGGEQYF. CDR3 in DNA: TGTGCCAGCAGTTTATTTTCCGGGACTAGCGGAGGCGAGCAGTACTTC.

The chain links TRBV7-9 to TRBJ2-1; no clear D gene. Germline V gene data show CDR1 as SEHNR and CDR2 as FQNEAQ (reference sequence). The CDR3 is made up of 17 amino acids. V was cut by 2 bases and J by 2 bases, with 16 bases left in between. In nucleotides, the CDR3 is TGTGCCAGCAGCTTAAGCCTCGGGTCTGTTACCTACAATGAGCAGTTCTTC. Amino acid sequence: CASSLSLGSVTYNEQFF.